This record looks at one TCR beta chain sequence and its context. The antigen is unknown. Trimming removed 0 bases at V and 15 bases at J, with 15 bases between. CDR1 is MNHEY, CDR2 SVGAGI, per germline. There are 13 residues in the CDR3. The data were obtained in a study of cytomegalovirus exposure and HLA in healthy donors. Findings and caveats of the study: TCR beta sequences reportedly predicted most subjects' HLA-A and HLA-B alleles accurately. The study put around 180 TCR beta chains on its list as cytomegalovirus-associated. A later analysis reported that several of the most significant clusters appeared to be linked to common viral pathogens, among them Epstein-Barr virus. Later examination showed HLA-associated TCR beta chains had greater clonal expansion than equally common others.

In the PCR, 60 Vbeta and 13 Jbeta primers were used. This table comes from immunoSEQ multiplex PCR, and its TCRdb copy is limited to in-frame clones, with some not included. The repertoire holds about 190,000 clones, with about 90% as singletons. Specimen: PBMCs. The gene calls are TRBV6-5 and TRBJ1-5; no clear D. The sequence was collected from a boy under 10 years old in good health and CMV-seronegative. The CDR3 region is CASSYSSSGRPHF. The CDR3 coding sequence is TGTGCCAGCAGTTACTCGTCCTCGGGTCGCCCGCATTTT.